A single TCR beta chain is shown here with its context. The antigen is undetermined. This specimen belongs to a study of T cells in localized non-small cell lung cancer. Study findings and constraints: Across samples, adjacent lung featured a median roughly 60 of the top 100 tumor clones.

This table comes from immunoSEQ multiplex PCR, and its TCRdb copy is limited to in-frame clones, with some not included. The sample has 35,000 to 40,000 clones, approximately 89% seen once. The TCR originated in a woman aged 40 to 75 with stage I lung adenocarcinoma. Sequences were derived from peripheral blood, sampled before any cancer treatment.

The CDR3, as DNA: TGTGCCAGCAGTGAAGAAGTCCTCATCTTTGACGGACAGTCTAATGAAAAACTGTTTTTT. Encoded protein: CASSEEVLIFDGQSNEKLFF. V is TRBV6-1 and J is TRBJ1-4; tentative D call: TRBD1 (6 bases). The CDR3 consists of 20 residues. V lost 1 base and J 3 bases, leaving 24 bases between the germline ends. Germline V gene lookup returns CDR1 MNHNS and CDR2 SASEGT.